This TCR beta chain stems from a study of blood T cell repertoires in COVID-19. About the study: The cDNA or gDNA used as material had been derived from T cells, B-cell-depleted T cells, or PBMCs.

Participants came from about two dozen US areas, aged about 18 to 95 years. Either two negative PCRs, clearance, or symptom resolution qualified Cohort 3 donors as recovered. In the study's own analysis: Nucleated cell counts were estimated from reference gene primer amplification. Only in-frame clones appear in the TCRdb table, and some are missing; sequencing was by immunoSEQ multiplex PCR. For V, J and clone size, that table is used; D and trimming come from the DNA. This sample yields just over 300,000 clones, of which around 91% are seen a single time; 8% to 10% belongs to the top ten. This CDR3 region has 12 residues. Trimming shortened V by 5 bases and J by 6 bases, and 9 bases separated the two germline ends. CDR1 and CDR2 from the germline V gene are KGHDR and SFDVKD.

The genes are TRBV24-1 and TRBJ1-1; perhaps TRBD1 as D (5 bases). Source material: PBMCs or T cells enriched from blood (not recorded which). The origin of this receptor is a woman in her thirties or forties who had recovered from COVID-19. The CDR3: CATSAGVAEAFF. In DNA, the CDR3 is TGTGCCACCAGTGCGGGGGTAGCTGAAGCTTTCTTT.